Below are 21 T cell receptor beta chains sequenced from a single sample in a study of blood T cell repertoires in COVID-19. The method was immunoSEQ multiplex PCR; TCRdb's version includes in-frame clones alone and lacks a portion of them. The table includes some 150,000 clones, under 85% detected once. The specimen sequenced was PBMCs or T cells enriched from blood (not recorded which). Receptors originate from a woman aged 18-29 years who had been exposed to COVID-19.

This clone occurred a few times. This sequence joins TRBV7-8 and TRBJ2-7; 10 bases agree with TRBD2. Germline CDR1 and CDR2: SGHVS and FQNEAQ. The junction had 6 bases not matched to a gene; V was cut back by 3 bases and J by 4 bases. This CDR3 has 15 residues. CDR3 protein: CASSFAGTSVYEQYF. The CDR3 DNA reads as TGTGCCAGCAGCTTTGCCGGGACTAGCGTGTACGAGCAGTACTTC.

This chain connects TRBV28 to TRBJ2-2, with 9 bases lining up with TRBD1. Germline-derived CDR1 and CDR2 are MDHEN and SYDVKM. V lost 8 bases and J lost 8; bases outside the gene matches: 12. The CDR3 has 15 amino acids. CDR3 nucleotide sequence: TGTGCCAGCTCCTCGGGACAGGGCTGGATTGGGGAGCTGTTTTTT. The encoded protein is CASSSGQGWIGELFF.

This chain joins TRBV19 and TRBJ2-1; 7 nucleotides line up with TRBD1. The CDR3 extends over 14 amino acids. With V trimmed by 6 bases and J by 5 bases, 7 bases remained unmatched. Germline V gene sequence: CDR1 LNHDA, CDR2 SQIVND (reference sequence). The DNA for the CDR3 is TGTGCCAGTAGAAAGACAGGGTTGAACAATGAGCAGTTCTTC. Its translation: CASRKTGLNNEQFF.

The chain carries TRBV30 and TRBJ2-7, with a weak D call TRBD1 (5 bases). The V end was cut by 0 bases, the J end by 4 bases, with 7 bases between. CDR1 is GTSNPN, CDR2 SVGIG, per germline (reference sequence). CDR3 length: 12 amino acids. The CDR3 sequence: CAWSVAGYEQYF. CDR3 coding DNA: TGTGCCTGGAGTGTTGCAGGGTACGAGCAGTACTTC.

The gene calls are TRBV27 and TRBJ1-1; D not resolved. Deletions cut 4 bases from V and 0 bases from J, with 6 bases between. Germline V gene lookup returns CDR1 MNHEY and CDR2 SMNVEV (reference sequence). The CDR3 has 13 residues. CDR3 residues: CASSWAMNTEAFF. The CDR3 DNA sequence: TGTGCCAGCAGTTGGGCCATGAACACTGAAGCTTTCTTT.

This sequence joins TRBV7-9 and TRBJ1-2; 12 bases align to TRBD1. The CDR3 has 17 residues. Germline trimming cut 5 bases from V and 0 bases from J; bases unmatched to any gene: 7. The germline CDR1 and CDR2 sequences are SEHNR and FQNEAQ (reference sequence). The DNA of the CDR3 is TGTGCCAGCAGCAACCCGGGACAGGGGGCGACTAACTATGGCTACACCTTC. This encodes CASSNPGQGATNYGYTF.

This chain joins TRBV30 and TRBJ1-5; D possibly corresponds to TRBD1 (6 bases). CDR3 length equals 12 residues. Germline V gene lookup returns CDR1 GTSNPN and CDR2 SVGIG (reference sequence). Deletions cut 5 bases from V and 4 bases from J, with 9 bases between. CDR3 DNA sequence: TGTGCCTGGGGGGGGGCAAATCAGCCCCAGCATTTT. Translating it yields CAWGGANQPQHF.

The chain carries TRBV18 and TRBJ2-1, with a weak D call TRBD1 (5 bases). Germline CDR1 and CDR2: KGHSH and LQKENI. V lost 6 bases to trimming and J lost 8 bases, with 17 bases between them. The CDR3 sequence is 14 residues long. CDR3 amino acids: CASSQGPQGDEQFF. The DNA for the CDR3 is TGTGCCAGCTCGCAAGGGCCTCAGGGCGATGAGCAGTTCTTC.

The genes are TRBV5-1 and TRBJ1-3; D is possibly TRBD1 (5 bases). CDR3 length: 15 amino acids. The V gene lost 0 bases and the J gene lost 0 bases, with 7 bases spanning the gap. Per germline, CDR1 SGHRS and CDR2 YFSETQ. The CDR3 loop reads CASSLAGISGNTIYF. The CDR3 DNA follows: TGCGCCAGCAGCTTGGCAGGGATCTCTGGAAACACCATATATTTT.

The CDR3: CASSRGQGAYEQYF. In DNA, the CDR3 is TGTGCCAGTAGTAGGGGACAGGGGGCTTACGAGCAGTACTTC. The chain links TRBV19 to TRBJ2-7; 12 nucleotides match TRBD1. The trim removed 4 bases at V and 4 bases at J, leaving 2 bases unmatched. The CDR3 is made up of 14 amino acids. Germline CDR1 and CDR2: LNHDA and SQIVND (reference sequence).

The V call is TRBV27, the J call TRBJ1-2; D perhaps matches TRBD1 (5 bases). From germline, CDR1 is MNHEY and CDR2 SMNVEV (reference sequence). V dropped 5 bases and J dropped 5 bases, with 15 bases sitting between them. This CDR3 has 14 amino acids. As DNA, the CDR3 is TGTGCCAGCAGTGCATCGGGGGGTGTTTATGGCTACACCTTC. This translates into CASSASGGVYGYTF.

This clone has a handful of counts. This chain uses TRBV4-1 with TRBJ1-4, with 8 positions matching TRBD1. Germline values: CDR1 MGHRA, CDR2 YSYEKL. V lost 1 base, J lost 5 bases, and 0 bases stayed unmatched. The CDR3 covers 14 residues. The CDR3 region is CASSQGTGNEKLFF. CDR3 bases: TGCGCCAGCAGCCAAGGGACAGGGAATGAAAAACTGTTTTTT.

The V gene is TRBV5-1, the J gene TRBJ1-5; TRBD1 matches at 10 bases. Germline V gives CDR1 SGHRS, CDR2 YFSETQ. The CDR3 consists of 15 residues. V was pared by 4 bases and J by 7 bases, with 8 bases of the junction left unmatched. This CDR3 is CASSLGTGAGQPQHF. The DNA of the CDR3 is TGCGCCAGCAGCCTAGGGACAGGGGCAGGACAGCCCCAGCATTTT.

This sequence joins TRBV10-2 and TRBJ1-6, with 9 bases lining up with TRBD1. In germline, CDR1 is WSHSY, CDR2 SAAADI. The CDR3 is 18 residues long. The V gene end was trimmed by 4 bases and the J gene end by 1 base; junction bases not matched to a gene: 8. This chain's CDR3 is CASSGEGTGWSYNSPLHF. The CDR3 bases are TGCGCCAGCAGTGGCGAGGGGACAGGGTGGTCCTATAATTCACCCCTCCACTTT.

For the CDR3, the DNA is TGTGCCAGCAGTCGGTTCGTCTCCGGGGAGCTGTTTTTT. Translating gives CASSRFVSGELFF. The chain couples TRBV27 to TRBJ2-2, with D hard to call. The CDR3 totals 13 residues. Germline loops: CDR1 MNHEY, CDR2 SMNVEV (reference sequence). V gave up 5 bases and J gave up 6 bases, with 10 bases separating them.

V gene TRBV7-2 combines with J gene TRBJ1-1; D is perhaps TRBD1 (6 bases). Per the germline V gene, CDR1 is SGHTA and CDR2 is FQGNSA. This CDR3 spans 16 amino acids. V was clipped by 0 bases and J by 0 bases, with 11 bases between them. The CDR3 DNA reads as TGTGCCAGCAGCTTAGCCGGGACAACCATGAACACTGAAGCTTTCTTT. Protein: CASSLAGTTMNTEAFF.

This chain joins TRBV5-1 and TRBJ1-1, with TRBD1 matching over 7 bases. Germline CDR1 and CDR2: SGHRS and YFSETQ. CDR3 length equals 14 residues. The V gene end was trimmed by 2 bases and the J gene end by 5 bases; junction bases not matched to a gene: 6. CDR3 coding DNA: TGCGCCAGCAGCTTCGACTACAGGGGAACTGAAGCTTTCTTT. Amino acids: CASSFDYRGTEAFF. Filled out from reference TRBV5-1 and TRBJ1-1, the complete variable domain reads KAGVTQTPRYLIKTRGQQVTLSCSPISGHRSVSWYQQTPGQGLQFLFEYFSETQRNKGNFPGRFSGRQFSNSRSEMNVSTLELGDSALYLCASSFDYRGTEAFFGQGTRLTVV.

The chain links TRBV28 to TRBJ1-2, with a weak D call TRBD1 (6 bases). The CDR3 contains 13 residues. Germline V gene lookup returns CDR1 MDHEN and CDR2 SYDVKM. Trimming took 2 bases from V and 4 from J, leaving 8 bases between them. The CDR3 here is CASSLDRPYGYTF. Written as DNA, the CDR3 is TGTGCCAGCAGTTTAGACAGGCCCTATGGCTACACCTTC.

The chain is built from TRBV27 and TRBJ2-7, with 8 bases identical to TRBD1. The CDR3 runs 15 residues. Germline loops: CDR1 MNHEY, CDR2 SMNVEV (reference sequence). V lost 2 bases, J lost 3 bases, and 6 bases stayed unmatched. The CDR3 coding sequence is TGTGCCAGCAGTTTAACAGGGACAGGTAACTACGAGCAGTACTTC. Translating gives CASSLTGTGNYEQYF.

The J gene is TRBJ1-1, the V gene TRBV7-2, with a possible D match to TRBD1 (5 bases). The germline V and J ends were trimmed by 4 bases and 7 bases, with 16 bases remaining between them. CDR1 and CDR2 (germline): SGHTA, FQGNSA. CDR3 length: 14 amino acids. The CDR3 reads CASSSDRAKFEAFF. CDR3 bases: TGTGCCAGCAGCTCCGACAGAGCCAAGTTTGAAGCTTTCTTT.

The chain uses TRBV29-1 and TRBJ2-5, with 7 bases fitting TRBD1. This CDR3 region has 17 residues. Germline CDR1 is SQVTM and CDR2 is ANQGSEA. Germline trimming cut 2 bases from V and 5 bases from J; bases unmatched to any gene: 17. For the CDR3, the DNA is TGCAGCGTTGAACCACCCCAGGACAGGTCAGAAGGGGAGACCCAGTACTTC. It specifies CSVEPPQDRSEGETQYF.